The TCR beta chain described here comes from a study of shared clonotypes between healthy human individuals. Whole-study results and caveats: Rarefaction showed that sequencing of sorted subsets was incomplete (despite large depth).

Every donor, a Caucasian adult, lived in Nashville, Tennessee. Sequenced by immunoSEQ multiplex PCR; TCRdb stores in-frame clones only, minus some. This sample has 2 million to 2.5 million clones; 85% to 95% occur once, and the top ten carry 0.3% to 0.4%. The V gene's germline CDR1 is MNHEY and CDR2 SMNVEV (reference sequence). The CDR3 totals 14 residues. V was shortened by 8 bases and J by 2 bases, with 12 bases between the two germline ends. Concerning this clone itself: Its matching antigen is unknown.

The chain recombines TRBV27 with TRBJ2-2; D call uncertain. The receptor comes from a young man in good health. Some clones in this sample may be carry-over from other donors' samples. Sequenced: naive CD4+ T cells from PBMCs. Subset meaning: CD45RA+ positively selected. CDR3 nucleotides: TGTGCCAGCGGCCGCGATCTTAACACCGGGGAGCTGTTTTTT. The encoded protein is CASGRDLNTGELFF.